A selection of T cell receptor beta chains follows, all from one sample in a study of pediatric ulcerative colitis. Sequenced by immunoSEQ multiplex PCR; TCRdb stores in-frame clones only, minus some. The table shows some 37,000 clones, with around 73% occurring only once. The sequencing sample was made of gut tissue. The receptor set was obtained from a boy younger than 18 with moderate ulcerative colitis. CDR3s include the opening cysteine and the closing phenylalanine or tryptophan. The D gene is left open where the match is weak.

NA,TRBV6-4,CASSDSGRATEAFF
NA,TRBV6-1,CASSLPSNLYGYTF
NA,TRBV5-1,CASTGVTNYGYTF
NA,TRBV7-2,CASSLFQGSGNTIYF
NA,TRBV20-1,CSAGGVLFF
NA,TRBV5-6,CASSLDFMSQGSSYEQYF
NA,TRBV2,CASSETAGWDEQYF
NA,TRBV5-1,CASSRTESSYEQYF
TRBD2,TRBV29-1,CSVDGTSGEETQYF
TRBD1,TRBV7-3,CASSRGQGYGYTF
TRBD1,TRBV15,CATRGQTYNEQFF
NA,TRBV9,CASSAFSDTQYF
TRBD1,TRBV5-4,CASSLEGASEQYF
TRBD2,TRBV6-1,CASILAGGIYNEQFF
TRBD1,TRBV28,CASSSPSGTVTDTQYF
TRBD2,TRBV5-1,CASSRLAGGGGQETQYF
TRBD2,TRBV4-2,CASRGGGTQVDTQYF
NA,TRBV18,CASSPFSGKEQFF
NA,TRBV15,CATSRVGRGETQYF
NA,TRBV9,CASSVAMWAGFDEQYF
NA,TRBV27,CASSFSGDEKLFF
NA,TRBV7-3,CASSRREGAGETQYF
NA,TRBV18,CASSPLGRGNTGELFF
TRBD1,TRBV18,CASSPGQDYEQYF
NA,TRBV7-6,CASSPSETQYF
NA,TRBV7-9,CASSFPHDYEQFF
NA,TRBV19,CASSLTRDNYGYTF
NA,TRBV7-8,CASSLAGQPQHF
NA,TRBV5-1,CASSDSRMNTEAFF
TRBD2,TRBV6-5,CASGSGGASEGEQYF
TRBD1,TRBV7-7,CASSATGQGEAFF
NA,TRBV29-1,CSVEIRQAPNYGYTF
TRBD2,TRBV10-3,CASLGGSSYNEQFF
NA,TRBV11-2,CASSYSGFQETQYF
NA,TRBV5-1,CASSRTVSNTGELFF
NA,TRBV7-6,CASSPRPHSYNEQFF
NA,TRBV7-3,CASSPSGGSVSEQYF
NA,TRBV29-1,CSVLTGRSADTQYF
NA,TRBV18,CASLPGLGFDEQFF
NA,TRBV7-3,CASSPGLLNTEAFF
NA,TRBV29-1,CSAELSSYEQYF
TRBD2,TRBV5-4,CASSLGLGEDTQYF
NA,TRBV11-3,CASSPDSGNTIYF
TRBD2,TRBV5-1,CASSPFSGGATETQYF
TRBD1,TRBV5-1,CASSPRGRGGYTF
NA,TRBV12-1,CASSFGDYPSKQYF
NA,TRBV5-4,CASSLVGGDTIYF
TRBD1,TRBV15,CATSRGTGVYNQPQHF
NA,TRBV18,CASSPLRGAGYGYTF
TRBD1,TRBV7-3,CASSQQGDYGYTF
NA,TRBV1,CTSSRRLGLAGDYDTQYF
TRBD2,TRBV6-5,CASSYSSGSSYEQYF
NA,TRBV5-1,CASSISTGQTGGYTF
NA,TRBV6-1,CASLTFMNTEAFF
TRBD2,TRBV18,CASSPDSGLVDEQYF
NA,TRBV7-2,CASSLGTTTGVLGYGYTF
NA,TRBV4-3,CASSQSDGNTEAFF